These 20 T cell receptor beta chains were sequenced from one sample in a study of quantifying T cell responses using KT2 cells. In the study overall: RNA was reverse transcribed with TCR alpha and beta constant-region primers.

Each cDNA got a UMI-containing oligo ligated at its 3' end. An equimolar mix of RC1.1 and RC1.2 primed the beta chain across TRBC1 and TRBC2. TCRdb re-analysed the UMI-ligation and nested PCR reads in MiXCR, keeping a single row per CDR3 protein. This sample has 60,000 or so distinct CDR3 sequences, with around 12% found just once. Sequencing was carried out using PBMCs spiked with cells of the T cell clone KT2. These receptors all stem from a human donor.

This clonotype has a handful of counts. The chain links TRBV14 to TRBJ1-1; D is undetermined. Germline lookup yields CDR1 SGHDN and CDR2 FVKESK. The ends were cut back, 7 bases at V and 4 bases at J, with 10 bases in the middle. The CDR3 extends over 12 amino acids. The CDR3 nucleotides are TGTGCCAGCAACAGTCGGGGCACTGAAGCTTTCTTT. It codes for CASNSRGTEAFF.

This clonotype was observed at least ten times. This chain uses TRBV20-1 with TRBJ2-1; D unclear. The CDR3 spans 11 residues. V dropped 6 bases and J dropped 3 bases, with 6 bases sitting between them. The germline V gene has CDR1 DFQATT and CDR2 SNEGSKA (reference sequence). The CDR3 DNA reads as TGCAGTGCCCCCCTCTACAATGAGCAGTTCTTC. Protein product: CSAPLYNEQFF.

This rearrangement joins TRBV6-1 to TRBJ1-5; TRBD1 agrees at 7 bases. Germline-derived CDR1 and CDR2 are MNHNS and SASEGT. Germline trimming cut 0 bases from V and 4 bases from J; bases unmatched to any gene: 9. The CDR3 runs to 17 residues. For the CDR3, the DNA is TGTGCCAGCAGTGAAGCGGGGGGCAGGGGGGTAAATCAGCCCCAGCATTTT. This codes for CASSEAGGRGVNQPQHF.

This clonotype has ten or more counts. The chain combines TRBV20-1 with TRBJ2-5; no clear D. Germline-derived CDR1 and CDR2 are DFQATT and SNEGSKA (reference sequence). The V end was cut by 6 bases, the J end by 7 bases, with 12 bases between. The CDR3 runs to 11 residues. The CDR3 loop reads CSAFLGGTQYF. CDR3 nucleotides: TGCAGTGCATTCCTGGGCGGGACCCAGTACTTC.

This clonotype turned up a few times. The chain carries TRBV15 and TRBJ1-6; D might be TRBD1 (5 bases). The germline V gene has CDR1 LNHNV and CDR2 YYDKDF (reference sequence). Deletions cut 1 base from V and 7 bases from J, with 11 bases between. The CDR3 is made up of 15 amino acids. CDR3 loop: CATSRGARVNSPLHF. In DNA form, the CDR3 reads TGTGCCACCAGCAGAGGGGCCAGGGTGAATTCACCCCTCCACTTT.

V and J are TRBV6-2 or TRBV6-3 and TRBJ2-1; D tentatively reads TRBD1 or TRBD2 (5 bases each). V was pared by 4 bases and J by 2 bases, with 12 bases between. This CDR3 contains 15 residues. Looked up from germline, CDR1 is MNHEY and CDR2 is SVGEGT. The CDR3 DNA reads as TGTGCCAGCAGTTCCCACGGGGCAGCCTACAATGAGCAGTTCTTC. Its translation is CASSSHGAAYNEQFF.

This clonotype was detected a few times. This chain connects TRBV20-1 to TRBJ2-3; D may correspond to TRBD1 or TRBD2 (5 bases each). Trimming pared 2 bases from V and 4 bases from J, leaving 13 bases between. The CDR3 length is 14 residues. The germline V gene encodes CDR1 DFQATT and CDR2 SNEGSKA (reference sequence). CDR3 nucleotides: TGCAGTGCTAGAAGGGAGCAGGGTTCAGATACGCAGTATTTT. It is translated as CSARREQGSDTQYF.

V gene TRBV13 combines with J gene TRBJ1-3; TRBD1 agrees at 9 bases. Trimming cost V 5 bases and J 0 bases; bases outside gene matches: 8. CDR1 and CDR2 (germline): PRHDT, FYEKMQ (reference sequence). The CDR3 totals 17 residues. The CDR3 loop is CASSLPRDRASGNTIYF. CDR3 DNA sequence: TGTGCCAGCAGCCTACCTCGGGACAGGGCCTCTGGAAACACCATATATTTT.

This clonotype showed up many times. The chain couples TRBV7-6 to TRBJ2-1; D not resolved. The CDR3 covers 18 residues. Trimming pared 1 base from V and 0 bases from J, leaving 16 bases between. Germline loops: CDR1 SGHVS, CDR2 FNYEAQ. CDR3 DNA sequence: TGTGCCAGCAGCTTAGATCTATCCCCCCTTCGCTCCTACAATGAGCAGTTCTTC. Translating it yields CASSLDLSPLRSYNEQFF.

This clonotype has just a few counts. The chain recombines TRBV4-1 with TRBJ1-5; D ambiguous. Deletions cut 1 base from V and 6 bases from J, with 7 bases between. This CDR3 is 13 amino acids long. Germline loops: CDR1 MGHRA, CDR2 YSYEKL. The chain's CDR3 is CASSQAVGQPQHF. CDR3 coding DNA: TGCGCCAGCAGCCAAGCGGTAGGTCAGCCCCAGCATTTT.

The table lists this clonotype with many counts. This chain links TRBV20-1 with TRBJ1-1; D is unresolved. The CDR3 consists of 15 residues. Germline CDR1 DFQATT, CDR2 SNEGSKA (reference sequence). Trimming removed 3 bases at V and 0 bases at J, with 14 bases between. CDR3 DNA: TGCAGTGCTAGGAGGTCAGGTCTCATGAACACTGAAGCTTTCTTT. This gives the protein CSARRSGLMNTEAFF.

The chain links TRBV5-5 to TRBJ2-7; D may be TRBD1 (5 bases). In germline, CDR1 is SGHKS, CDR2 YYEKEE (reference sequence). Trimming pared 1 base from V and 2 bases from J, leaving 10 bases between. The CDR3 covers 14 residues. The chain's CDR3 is CASSLTGSTYEQYF. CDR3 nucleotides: TGTGCCAGCAGCTTGACAGGTTCGACCTACGAGCAGTACTTC.

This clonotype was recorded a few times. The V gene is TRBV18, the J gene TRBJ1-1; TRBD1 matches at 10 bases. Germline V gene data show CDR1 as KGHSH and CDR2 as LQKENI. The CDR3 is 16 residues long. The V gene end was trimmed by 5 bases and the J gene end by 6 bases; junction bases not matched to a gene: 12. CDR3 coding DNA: TGTGCCAGCTCATCCACGGGACAGGGGAAGGCGGCTGAAGCTTTCTTT. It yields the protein CASSSTGQGKAAEAFF.

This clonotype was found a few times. The DNA of the CDR3 is TGCAGTGCTAGAGAGTGGCTAGCGGGTAACACAGATACGCAGTATTTT. Translated: CSAREWLAGNTDTQYF. This rearrangement joins TRBV20-1 to TRBJ2-3; 8 nucleotides match TRBD2. J gave up 2 bases and V 0 bases, and 7 bases lay outside the gene matches. Germline CDR1 reads DFQATT; CDR2 reads SNEGSKA (reference sequence). The CDR3 has 16 amino acids.

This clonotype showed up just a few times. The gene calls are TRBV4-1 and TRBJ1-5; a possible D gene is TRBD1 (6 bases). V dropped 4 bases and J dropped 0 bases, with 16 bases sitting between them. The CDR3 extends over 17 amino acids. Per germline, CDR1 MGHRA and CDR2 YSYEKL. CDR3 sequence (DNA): TGCGCCAGCAGCCCAGACCCACAGGGCTATAGCAATCAGCCCCAGCATTTT. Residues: CASSPDPQGYSNQPQHF.

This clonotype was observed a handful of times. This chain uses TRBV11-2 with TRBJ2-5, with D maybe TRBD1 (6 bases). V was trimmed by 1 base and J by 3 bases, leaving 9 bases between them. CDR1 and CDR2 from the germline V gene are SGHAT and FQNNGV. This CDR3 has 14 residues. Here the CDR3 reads CASSLGTVKETQYF. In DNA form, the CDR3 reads TGTGCCAGCAGCTTAGGGACAGTTAAAGAGACCCAGTACTTC.

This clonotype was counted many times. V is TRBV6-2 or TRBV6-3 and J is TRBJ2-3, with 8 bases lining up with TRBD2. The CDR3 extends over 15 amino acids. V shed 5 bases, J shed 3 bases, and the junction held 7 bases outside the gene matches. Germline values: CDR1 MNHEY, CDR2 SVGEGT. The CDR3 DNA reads TGTGCCAGCAGTGAAGGGCGGGGGGAAACAGATACGCAGTATTTT. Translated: CASSEGRGETDTQYF.

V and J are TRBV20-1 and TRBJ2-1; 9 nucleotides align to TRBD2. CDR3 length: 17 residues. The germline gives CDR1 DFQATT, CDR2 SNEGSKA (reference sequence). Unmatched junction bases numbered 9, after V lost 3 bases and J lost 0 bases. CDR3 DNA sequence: TGCAGTGCTAGGTCTTTTGGTAGCGGGAGCTCCTACAATGAGCAGTTCTTC. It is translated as CSARSFGSGSSYNEQFF.

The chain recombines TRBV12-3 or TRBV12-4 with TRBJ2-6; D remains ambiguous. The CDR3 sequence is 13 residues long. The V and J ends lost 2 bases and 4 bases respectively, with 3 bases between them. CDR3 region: CASSLWGANVLTF. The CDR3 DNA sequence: TGTGCCAGCAGTTTATGGGGGGCCAACGTCCTGACTTTC.

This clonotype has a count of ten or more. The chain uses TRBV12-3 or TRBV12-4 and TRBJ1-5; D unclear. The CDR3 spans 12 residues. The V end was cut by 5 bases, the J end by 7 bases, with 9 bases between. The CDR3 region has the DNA TGTGCCAGCAGTCCCCGGGCACAGCCCCAGCATTTT. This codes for CASSPRAQPQHF.